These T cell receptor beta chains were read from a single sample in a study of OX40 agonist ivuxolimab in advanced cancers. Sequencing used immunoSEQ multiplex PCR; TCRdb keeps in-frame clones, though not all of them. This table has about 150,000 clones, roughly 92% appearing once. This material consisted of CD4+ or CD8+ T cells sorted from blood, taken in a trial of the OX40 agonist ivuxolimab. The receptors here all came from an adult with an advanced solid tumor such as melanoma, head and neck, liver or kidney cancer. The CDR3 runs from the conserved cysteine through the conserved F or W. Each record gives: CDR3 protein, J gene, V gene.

cdr3_aa: CASSYSHLTNQPQHF; j_call: TRBJ1-5; v_call: TRBV6-5
cdr3_aa: CASSGWGSNQPQHF; j_call: TRBJ1-5; v_call: TRBV5-8
cdr3_aa: CASSLDGRETQYF; j_call: TRBJ2-5; v_call: TRBV5-1
cdr3_aa: CASSIVAGGRNWQFF; j_call: TRBJ2-1; v_call: TRBV19
cdr3_aa: CASSLDVGQTYEQYF; j_call: TRBJ2-7; v_call: TRBV27
cdr3_aa: CSAAAGQGTDTQYF; j_call: TRBJ2-3; v_call: TRBV29-1
cdr3_aa: CASSSYLRLLHNEQFF; j_call: TRBJ2-1; v_call: TRBV5-6
cdr3_aa: CASTVPVTRNTIYF; j_call: TRBJ1-3; v_call: TRBV6-5
cdr3_aa: CASSVDALLTGELFF; j_call: TRBJ2-2; v_call: TRBV2
cdr3_aa: CASSLGLGDRGGETQYF; j_call: TRBJ2-5; v_call: TRBV7-7
cdr3_aa: CASSFWAEQYF; j_call: TRBJ2-7; v_call: TRBV28
cdr3_aa: CASSISGSLADTQYF; j_call: TRBJ2-3; v_call: TRBV5-1
cdr3_aa: CASSSVTQADTEAFF; j_call: TRBJ1-1; v_call: TRBV27
cdr3_aa: CATSRDQSTEAFF; j_call: TRBJ1-1; v_call: TRBV15
cdr3_aa: CSVHRAGTEAFF; j_call: TRBJ1-1; v_call: TRBV29-1
cdr3_aa: CASSYRGTNEKLFF; j_call: TRBJ1-4; v_call: TRBV14
cdr3_aa: CASSIGLDNEQFF; j_call: TRBJ2-1; v_call: TRBV19
cdr3_aa: CASSLELAGYNEQFF; j_call: TRBJ2-1; v_call: TRBV5-1
cdr3_aa: CASSLTEAGTGELFF; j_call: TRBJ2-2; v_call: TRBV6-6
cdr3_aa: CASSEIGRGGEKLFF; j_call: TRBJ1-4; v_call: TRBV2
cdr3_aa: CASSSWDSGGEAFF; j_call: TRBJ1-1; v_call: TRBV27
cdr3_aa: CASTRHQNTEAFF; j_call: TRBJ1-1; v_call: TRBV27
cdr3_aa: CASRRLAGGPNEQFF; j_call: TRBJ2-1; v_call: TRBV6-4
cdr3_aa: CASSLVDTKRETQYF; j_call: TRBJ2-5; v_call: TRBV5-4
cdr3_aa: CASLEQGPYEQYF; j_call: TRBJ2-7; v_call: TRBV6-1
cdr3_aa: CASSHEVNYGYTF; j_call: TRBJ1-2; v_call: TRBV27
cdr3_aa: CASSDPSVSGGLETQYF; j_call: TRBJ2-5; v_call: TRBV10-1
cdr3_aa: CASMSAGASSYEQYF; j_call: TRBJ2-7; v_call: TRBV6-1
cdr3_aa: CASSPPAHAEAFF; j_call: TRBJ1-1; v_call: TRBV18
cdr3_aa: CAISGGFQETQYF; j_call: TRBJ2-5; v_call: TRBV10-3
cdr3_aa: CASSWDRLSYEQYF; j_call: .; v_call: TRBV4-3
cdr3_aa: CASSLVGGNPTNEKLFF; j_call: TRBJ1-4; v_call: TRBV5-4
cdr3_aa: CASTRLAGVPPDTQYF; j_call: TRBJ2-3; v_call: TRBV2
cdr3_aa: CASSVEGWTYEQYF; j_call: TRBJ2-7; v_call: TRBV9
cdr3_aa: CASSIQGYQPQHF; j_call: TRBJ1-5; v_call: TRBV19
cdr3_aa: CSSRFLSNTEAFF; j_call: TRBJ1-1; v_call: TRBV29-1
cdr3_aa: CASSLGTGGNQPQHF; j_call: TRBJ1-5; v_call: TRBV28
cdr3_aa: CASSLTQRGSRYNEQFF; j_call: TRBJ2-1; v_call: TRBV11-2
cdr3_aa: CASSAIRGNTEAFF; j_call: TRBJ1-1; v_call: TRBV10-2
cdr3_aa: CASSLSVVTYDSYNSPLHF; j_call: TRBJ1-6; v_call: TRBV5-5
cdr3_aa: CSVEDDLRTEAFF; j_call: TRBJ1-1; v_call: TRBV29-1
cdr3_aa: CANSYPLMGGSTEAFF; j_call: TRBJ1-1; v_call: TRBV6-6
cdr3_aa: CASSARGADEKLFF; j_call: TRBJ1-4; v_call: TRBV9
cdr3_aa: CSARIGEQYF; j_call: TRBJ2-7; v_call: TRBV20-1
cdr3_aa: CASGRGATTGNTIYF; j_call: TRBJ1-3; v_call: TRBV6-5
cdr3_aa: CASSNRGKQDSYNSPLHF; j_call: TRBJ1-6; v_call: TRBV5-4
cdr3_aa: CASSVDRDRPYGYTF; j_call: TRBJ1-2; v_call: TRBV19
cdr3_aa: CASSSSRTGSTEAFF; j_call: TRBJ1-1; v_call: TRBV11-2